This T cell receptor beta chain was retrieved from a study of human T cells and chemical hapten exposure. Turning to the study itself: Diphenylcyclopropenone, dosed weekly to the scalp, was given to patients throughout the roughly 25-week study. The study traced per-sample TCR yield variation mainly to small differences in pooled library volumes.

Overall study results and limits: Sensitization with DPC brought no change to TCRs above 1 in 1000 in frequency.

The sample holds many counts of this clonotype. What it binds is unknown. Noted time point: patch test 1, 2 weeks after DPC sensitization. Treatment denoted: therapeutic diphenylcyclopropenone sensitization with weekly scalp DPC. Individual cDNA molecules in this library carried unique molecular identifiers. TCRdb itself ran the RACE reads through MiXCR, one entry per CDR3 protein. The repertoire holds about 71,000 distinct CDR3 sequences, with around 9.8% as singletons. V lost 4 bases and J 8 bases, leaving 14 bases between the germline ends. The CDR3 is 13 amino acids. The germline V gene has CDR1 MDHEN and CDR2 SYDVKM.

The starting material was whole blood, obtained in connection with sensitization to the hapten diphenylcyclopropenone (DPC). The chain joins TRBV28 to TRBJ1-2; D is unresolved. The receptor's source is a woman in her 40s with alopecia areata. Some clones in this sample may be carry-over from other donors' samples. The CDR3: CASSSVRAGGYTF. The CDR3 coding sequence is TGTGCCAGCAGTTCTGTAAGGGCAGGCGGCTACACCTTC.